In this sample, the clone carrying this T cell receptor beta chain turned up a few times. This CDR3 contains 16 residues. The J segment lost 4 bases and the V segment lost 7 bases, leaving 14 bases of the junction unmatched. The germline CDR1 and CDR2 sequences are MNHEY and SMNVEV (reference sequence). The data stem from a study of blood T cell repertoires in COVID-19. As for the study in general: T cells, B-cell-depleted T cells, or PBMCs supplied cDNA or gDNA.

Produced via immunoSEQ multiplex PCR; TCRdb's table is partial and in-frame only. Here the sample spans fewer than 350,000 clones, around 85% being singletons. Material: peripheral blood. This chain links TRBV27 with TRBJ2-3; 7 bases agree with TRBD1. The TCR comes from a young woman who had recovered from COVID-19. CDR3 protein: CASNTGVWARPDTQYF. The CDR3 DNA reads TGTGCCAGCAATACAGGGGTCTGGGCCAGGCCAGATACGCAGTATTTT.